This T cell receptor beta chain is drawn from a study of control samples from healthy donors and cancer patients. TCRdb keeps only in-frame clones here, not all; method: immunoSEQ multiplex PCR. The repertoire holds about 170,000 clones, 91% seen once, with 2% to 2.5% in the top ten. Sequenced sample: blood. The sequence was obtained from a woman aged 40 to 50 in good health.

The CDR3 loop reads CASSLNPGSYNEQFF. The CDR3, as DNA: TGCGCCAGCAGCTTGAACCCCGGCTCCTACAATGAGCAGTTCTTC. The chain links TRBV5-1 to TRBJ2-1; D is undetermined. CDR1 and CDR2 from the germline V gene are SGHRS and YFSETQ. The CDR3 spans 15 residues. V was shortened by 1 base and J by 0 bases, with 8 bases between the two germline ends.